This T cell receptor beta chain was observed in a study of blood T cells in healthy people across ages (dated by TCRdb to between 2014 and 2017). In terms of the full investigation: In model experiments, roughly one uniquely barcoded TCR beta cDNA molecule per two T cells was captured by template switching. The study measured age-related changes in TCR beta repertoire diversity using deep sequencing normalized with unique cDNA molecular identifiers. To avoid experimental bias, donors of different ages were randomly spread across the sequencing lanes. Using the same blood draw, the study looked at two additional independent replicas of 1 million unique cDNA reads for two donors, one aged 18 to 30 and the other aged 80 or older. Four age groups were formed from the donors: young (average 16 years), middle-aged (approximately 42), aged (approximately 60) and long-lived (around 82). Results and caveats for the whole study, not just this receptor: The CMV infection status of donors was not known, potentially confounding age-related changes in expanded clonotypes. The percentage of naive T cells measured by flow cytometry correlated strongly with observed TCR beta diversity. Total diversity estimates from one million sequenced T cells were considered lower bounds and underestimates. Since profiling was done on bulk unsorted PBMCs, naive and antigen-experienced compartments could not be conclusively compared. The long-lived group showed more naive CD4+ T cells, fewer expanded clones and increased TCR diversity than the aged group, suggesting age selection. As age increased, observed TCR beta diversity per million T cells dropped in a roughly linear way, and a significant reduction was already evident by age approximately 40.

Donors were 39 systemically healthy Caucasian individuals from Russia aged 6 to 90 years. Around 10 milliliters of peripheral blood were collected from each donor into EDTA-treated Vacutainer tubes. Ficoll-Paque density-gradient centrifugation was used to isolate PBMCs, with at least 7 million per sample. Trizol reagent was used to extract total RNA from PBMCs, with at least 5.5 micrograms per sample. For every donor, flow cytometry on a PBMC aliquot measured the percentage of naive CD45RAhigh/CD27high T cells. Receptor libraries were prepared by 5' RACE. Sequencing relied on an Illumina HiSeq 2500. The second PCR ran for roughly 7 to 12 cycles and used a J-beta primer mix along with a sample-barcoded 5' primer. A template-switch 5' adaptor carrying 12 random nucleotides introduced a unique molecular identifier onto each TCR beta cDNA molecule. Each sample yielded at least 3 million CDR3-containing paired-end reads. The Mint cDNA synthesis kit, primed by a TRBC-specific oligonucleotide, was used to synthesize first-strand cDNA from all RNA. After uracil-DNA glycosylase treatment, a first 18-cycle PCR used universal primers M1SS and BC2_uni_R on all cDNA. As for the authors' bioinformatics: For normalization, 1 million high-quality reads, each with a distinct molecular identifier, were randomly selected from each sample. Reads with shared molecular identifiers were discarded instead of being binned into consensus sequences. MiTCR, run with a Q25 quality threshold and the strictest error-elimination algorithm, handled CDR3 identification, clonotype clustering and error correction. Lower-bound total TCR beta diversity was estimated with a nonparametric unseen species model using Euler transformation. TCRdb reanalyzed the raw reads on its own, using fastp at Q25 for trimming and MiXCR for clone calling, and kept in-frame beta chains. A single entry per CDR3 protein holds the most common genes and DNA from its merged rows. These V and J calls originate from TCRdb's pipeline instead of the authors' own analysis. This sample comprises over a million distinct CDR3 sequences, around 59% of them detected only once. The ten largest clones take up about 6.3% of the sample.

Based on the germline V gene (reference sequence), the CDR1 and CDR2 sequences are MNHNY and SVGAGI. The CDR3 has 12 amino acids, counting the end cysteine and phenylalanine. The retained sequence is limited to the CDR3, 36 bases, with the frame set at the first base. V and J lose 2 bases and 10 bases, and a span of 12 bases separates them. As concerns this clonotype: No cognate antigen has been identified for it. Per-base qualities were not stored, and no clone one base away is much larger.

What was sequenced was blood. The TCR was taken from a man younger than 35 in good health. The chain is encoded by TRBV6-6 joined to TRBJ2-7; the D gene assignment is ambiguous. The CDR3 reads CASSYTANIQYF. The nucleotide sequence is TGTGCCAGCAGTTACACCGCTAATATTCAGTACTTC.